This TCR beta chain was captured by sequencing in a study of blood T cell repertoires in COVID-19. The overall study: The origin of the acute and convalescent COVID-19 samples was the United States, Italy and Spain. In each case, the material was cDNA or gDNA derived from T cells, B-cell-depleted T cells, or PBMCs.

Original analysis: Amplification from reference gene primers served as the basis for estimated nucleated cell counts. Sequenced by immunoSEQ multiplex PCR; TCRdb stores in-frame clones only, minus some. Clone size and the V and J calls come from that table; the DNA yielded D and trimming. The sample includes about 75,000 clones, approximately 86% seen only once; the top ten take around 6.3%. The ends lost 5 bases at V and 11 bases at J; junction bases unmatched: 14. The CDR3 totals 14 residues. The germline CDR1 and CDR2 sequences are MNHEY and SVGAGI. Sequenced: peripheral blood. This rearrangement joins TRBV6-5 to TRBJ1-1; 7 bases agree with TRBD1. This clonotype originated in a woman between 50 and 59 years old with acute or convalescent COVID-19. CDR3 region: CASSHRDRSSGAFF. Here the CDR3 DNA reads TGTGCCAGCAGTCACCGGGACAGAAGTTCGGGGGCTTTCTTT.